This T cell receptor beta chain was found in a study of blood T cell repertoires in COVID-19. This CDR3 has 16 residues. V shed 2 bases and J shed 6 bases, with 14 bases lying between them. Germline V CDR1 and CDR2: MNHEY, SVGAGI. In the original analysis: Amplification from reference gene primers served as the basis for estimated nucleated cell counts. Profiled with immunoSEQ multiplex PCR; TCRdb holds only in-frame clones, not every one. That table gives V, J and clone size, and the DNA gave D and trimming. The repertoire holds roughly 180,000 clones, with over 75% as singletons. The receptor was derived from a man between 45 and 60 years old who had recovered from COVID-19. The sequenced sample was PBMCs or T cells enriched from blood (not recorded which). The chain links TRBV6-5 to TRBJ1-6; TRBD1 might be the D (6 bases). Written as DNA, the CDR3 is TGTGCCAGCAGTTACCGTACCCAGGGGATTAATTCACCCCTCCACTTT. The encoded protein is CASSYRTQGINSPLHF.